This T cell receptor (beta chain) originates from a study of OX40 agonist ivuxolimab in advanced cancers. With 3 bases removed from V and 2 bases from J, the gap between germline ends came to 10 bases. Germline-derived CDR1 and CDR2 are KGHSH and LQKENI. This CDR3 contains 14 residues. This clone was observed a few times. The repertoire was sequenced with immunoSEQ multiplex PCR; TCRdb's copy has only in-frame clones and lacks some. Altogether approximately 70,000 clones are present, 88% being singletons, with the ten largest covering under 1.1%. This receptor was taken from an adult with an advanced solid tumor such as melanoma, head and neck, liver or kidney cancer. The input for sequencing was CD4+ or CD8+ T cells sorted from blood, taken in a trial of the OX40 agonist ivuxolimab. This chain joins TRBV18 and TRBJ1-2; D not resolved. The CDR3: CASSPTPENYGYTF. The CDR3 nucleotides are TGTGCCAGCTCACCCACTCCGGAGAACTATGGCTACACCTTC.